The 2 T cell receptor beta chains below were found in one sample sequenced in a study of T cell changes during pregnancy in multiple sclerosis. The method was immunoSEQ multiplex PCR; TCRdb's version includes in-frame clones alone and lacks a portion of them. The sample holds some 59,000 clones, approximately 90% seen once. Sequences were derived from peripheral blood, sampled in the first trimester of pregnancy. The receptors stem from a female donor with multiple sclerosis, enrolled in a pregnancy study.

This sequence joins TRBV2 and TRBJ1-5; the match to TRBD1 covers 10 bases. The CDR3 has 17 amino acids. Germline V CDR1 and CDR2: SNHLY, FYNNEI. Losses at the gene ends were 6 bases for V and 0 bases for J; bases not matched to a gene: 8. The CDR3 region has the DNA TGTGCCAGCAGCGCCGGGACAGGGGCCTCTAGCAATCAGCCCCAGCATTTT. Amino acids: CASSAGTGASSNQPQHF.

The chain has TRBV6-5 and TRBJ2-1; D possibly corresponds to TRBD2 (6 bases). Germline values: CDR1 MNHEY, CDR2 SVGAGI. The CDR3 consists of 16 residues. V was shortened by 4 bases and J by 6 bases, with 19 bases between the two germline ends. CDR3 sequence reads: CASSSVPGLFTNEQFF. CDR3 bases: TGTGCCAGCAGTTCCGTACCGGGACTCTTCACCAATGAGCAGTTCTTC.